The following is a T cell receptor beta chain sequence with its context. The CDR3 runs 15 residues. Germline V gene sequence: CDR1 LNHDA, CDR2 SQIVND (reference sequence). J was trimmed by 3 bases and V by 6 bases; bases with no gene match: 10. The entry originates in a study of T cell changes during pregnancy in multiple sclerosis. Sequencing was performed with immunoSEQ multiplex PCR; in TCRdb, only in-frame clones are kept and a portion is missing. The repertoire consists of approximately 31,000 clones, with just over 90% occurring once and the leading ten covering less than 0.55%. The TCR originated in a female donor with multiple sclerosis, enrolled in a pregnancy study. Sequences were derived from CD4+ T cells from peripheral blood mononuclear cells, sampled in the second trimester of pregnancy. This chain uses TRBV19 with TRBJ1-2, with 7 bases identical to TRBD1. CDR3 DNA sequence: TGTGCCAGTAGGCCTCTCCCCGGGACAGACTATGGCTACACCTTC. Encoded protein: CASRPLPGTDYGYTF.